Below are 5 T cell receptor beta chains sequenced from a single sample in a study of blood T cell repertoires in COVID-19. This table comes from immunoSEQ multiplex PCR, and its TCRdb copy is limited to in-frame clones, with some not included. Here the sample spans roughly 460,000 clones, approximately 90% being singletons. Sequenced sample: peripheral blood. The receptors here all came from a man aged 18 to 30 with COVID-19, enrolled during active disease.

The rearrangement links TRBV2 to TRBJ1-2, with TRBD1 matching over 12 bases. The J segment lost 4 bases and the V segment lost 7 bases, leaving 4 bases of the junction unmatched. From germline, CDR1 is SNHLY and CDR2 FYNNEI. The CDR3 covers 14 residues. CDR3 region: CASKGQGASYGYTF. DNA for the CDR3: TGTGCCAGCAAGGGACAGGGGGCATCCTATGGCTACACCTTC.

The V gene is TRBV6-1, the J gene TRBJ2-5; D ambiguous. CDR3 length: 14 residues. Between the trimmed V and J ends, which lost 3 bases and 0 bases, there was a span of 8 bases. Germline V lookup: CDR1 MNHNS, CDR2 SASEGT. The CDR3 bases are TGTGCCAGCAGTGACGAACTGAACCAAGAGACCCAGTACTTC. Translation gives CASSDELNQETQYF.

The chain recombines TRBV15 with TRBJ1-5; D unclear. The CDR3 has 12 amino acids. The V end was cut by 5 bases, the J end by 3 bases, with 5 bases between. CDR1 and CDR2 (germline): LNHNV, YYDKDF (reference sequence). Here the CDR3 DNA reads TGTGCCACCAGCCAAATCAATCAGCCCCAGCATTTT. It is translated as CATSQINQPQHF. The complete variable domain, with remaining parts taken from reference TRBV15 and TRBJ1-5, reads DAMVIQNPRYQVTQFGKPVTLSCSQTLNHNVMYWYQQKSSQAPKLLFHYYDKDFNNEADTPDNFQSRRPNTSFCFLDIRSPGLGDTAMYLCATSQINQPQHFGDGTRLSIL.

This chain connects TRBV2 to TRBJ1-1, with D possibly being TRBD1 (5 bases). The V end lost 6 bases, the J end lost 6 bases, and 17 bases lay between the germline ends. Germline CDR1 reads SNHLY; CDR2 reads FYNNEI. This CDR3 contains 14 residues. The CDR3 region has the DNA TGTGCCAGCAGACTAACCTATCAGGGCTCTGAAGCTTTCTTT. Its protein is CASRLTYQGSEAFF.

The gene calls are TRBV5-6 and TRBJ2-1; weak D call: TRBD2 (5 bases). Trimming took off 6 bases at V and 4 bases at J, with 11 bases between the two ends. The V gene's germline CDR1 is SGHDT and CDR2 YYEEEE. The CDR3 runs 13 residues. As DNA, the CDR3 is TGTGCCAGCACCCCGACGGGGTACAATGAGCAGTTCTTC. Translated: CASTPTGYNEQFF.